This T cell receptor (beta chain) derives from a study of early T cells in non-severe SARS-CoV-2 infection. Study-wide results and limits: Matching against VDJdb likely underestimated virus-specific expansions, favoring anti-spike CD8.

Molecules of cDNA were individually given unique molecular identifiers that were attached to them. In TCRdb, the 5' RACE reads were re-called with MiXCR into one record per CDR3 protein. This table has fewer than 60,000 distinct CDR3 sequences, over 8% appearing once. About this clonotype: The antigen remains unidentified.

This CDR3 has 12 amino acids. Germline CDR1 and CDR2: DFQATT and SNEGSKA (reference sequence). The receptor comes from an adult who was a healthcare worker with PCR-confirmed SARS-CoV-2 infection or an uninfected control (not recorded which). The V call is TRBV20-1, the J call TRBJ2-3; either TRBD1 or TRBD2 may supply D (6 bases each). Sequenced material: whole blood, taken at baseline. This CDR3 reads CSGGEVADTQYF. CDR3 in DNA: TGCAGCGGGGGCGAGGTTGCAGATACGCAGTATTTT.